A selection of T cell receptor beta chains follows, all from one sample in a study of control samples from healthy donors and cancer patients. Sequenced by immunoSEQ multiplex PCR; TCRdb stores in-frame clones only, minus some. The table records some 150,000 clones, approximately 92% of them present only once. The sample comprised blood. These receptors were obtained from a woman aged 60 to 75 in good health. Both conserved end residues are part of each CDR3. The D gene is left open where the match is weak. Not all rows give a size; the values are once, few, many and, for expanded clones, a class.

len: 16
abundance: .
j_gene: TRBJ1-4
d_gene: .
v_gene: TRBV2
CDR3nt: TGTGCCAGCAGTGAAGCGGGGCGGCGACTAAGTGAAAAACTGTTTTTT
CDR3aa: CASSEAGRRLSEKLFF

len: 14
abundance: .
j_gene: TRBJ2-5
d_gene: TRBD2
v_gene: TRBV19
CDR3nt: TGTGCCAGTAGTTCCCCAGCGGGGGAAGAGACCCAGTACTTC
CDR3aa: CASSSPAGEETQYF

len: 11
abundance: .
j_gene: TRBJ2-1
d_gene: .
v_gene: TRBV30
CDR3nt: TGTGCCTGGAGTGATCCCAATGAGCAGTTCTTC
CDR3aa: CAWSDPNEQFF

len: 13
abundance: .
j_gene: TRBJ1-1
d_gene: TRBD1
v_gene: TRBV18
CDR3nt: TGTGCCAGCTCATCGGACAGGGATCTTGAAGCTTTCTTT
CDR3aa: CASSSDRDLEAFF

len: 18
abundance: .
j_gene: TRBJ1-5
d_gene: TRBD1
v_gene: TRBV19
CDR3nt: TGTGCCAGTAGACCGGGACAGGGGGCAAACGAGGTGAATCAGCCCCAGCATTTT
CDR3aa: CASRPGQGANEVNQPQHF

len: 12
abundance: .
j_gene: TRBJ1-3
d_gene: .
v_gene: TRBV7-2
CDR3nt: TGTGCCAGCAGCCTGAGTGGAAACACCATATATTTT
CDR3aa: CASSLSGNTIYF

len: 12
abundance: .
j_gene: TRBJ1-1
d_gene: .
v_gene: TRBV7-8
CDR3nt: TGTGCCAGCAGCCGAAAAGGGGGGGAAGCTTTCTTT
CDR3aa: CASSRKGGEAFF

len: 11
abundance: .
j_gene: TRBJ2-2
d_gene: .
v_gene: TRBV7-6
CDR3nt: TGTGCCAGCAGCCGGACCGGGGAGCTGTTTTTT
CDR3aa: CASSRTGELFF

len: 15
abundance: .
j_gene: TRBJ1-1
d_gene: .
v_gene: TRBV7-5
CDR3nt: TGTGCCAGAAGTTCAGCTCAGGGGACGAACACTGAAGCTTTCTTT
CDR3aa: CARSSAQGTNTEAFF

len: 15
abundance: .
j_gene: TRBJ1-1
d_gene: .
v_gene: TRBV28
CDR3nt: TGTGCCAGCAGTTCCCCCTCGGAAGTGAACACTGAAGCTTTCTTT
CDR3aa: CASSSPSEVNTEAFF

len: 13
abundance: .
j_gene: TRBJ1-5
d_gene: .
v_gene: TRBV6-6
CDR3nt: TGTGCCAGTGGCGTATCCGCTTCGCAGCCCCAGCATTTT
CDR3aa: CASGVSASQPQHF

len: 16
abundance: .
j_gene: TRBJ2-3
d_gene: TRBD2
v_gene: TRBV10-2
CDR3nt: TGCGCCAGCAGTGAGTCTTACGGGGGGGCGAAAGATACGCAGTATTTT
CDR3aa: CASSESYGGAKDTQYF

len: 16
abundance: once
j_gene: TRBJ2-1
d_gene: TRBD2
v_gene: TRBV5-1
CDR3nt: TGCGCCAGCAGCTTGGGTCTAGCGGGGGGATACAATGAGCAGTTCTTC
CDR3aa: CASSLGLAGGYNEQFF

len: 16
abundance: .
j_gene: TRBJ2-3
d_gene: TRBD1
v_gene: TRBV7-2
CDR3nt: TGTGCCAGCAGCTCGCGACAGGGGGCCCGCACAGATACGCAGTATTTT
CDR3aa: CASSSRQGARTDTQYF

len: 14
abundance: once
j_gene: TRBJ1-5
d_gene: TRBD1
v_gene: TRBV3-1/TRBV3-2
CDR3nt: TGTGCCAGCAGCCCCACAGGGGGCGGGCAGCCCCAGCATTTT
CDR3aa: CASSPTGGGQPQHF

len: 15
abundance: .
j_gene: TRBJ2-1
d_gene: .
v_gene: TRBV6-5
CDR3nt: TGTGCCAGCAGTTTAAAAGGGAGTGGCGGTACTGAGCAGTTCTTC
CDR3aa: CASSLKGSGGTEQFF

len: 16
abundance: .
j_gene: TRBJ2-2
d_gene: .
v_gene: TRBV7-9
CDR3nt: TGTGCCAGCACCCCAAGCTTTAATAGTCGGGGCCGGGAGCTGTTTTTT
CDR3aa: CASTPSFNSRGRELFF

len: 14
abundance: once
j_gene: TRBJ1-1
d_gene: TRBD1
v_gene: TRBV19
CDR3nt: TGTGCCAGTAGCACAGGGGGCTTGAACACTGAAGCTTTCTTT
CDR3aa: CASSTGGLNTEAFF

len: 17
abundance: .
j_gene: TRBJ2-6
d_gene: .
v_gene: TRBV5-1
CDR3nt: TGCGCCAGCAGCTTGCCACCCCAGGGCTCTGGGGCCAACGTCCTGACTTTC
CDR3aa: CASSLPPQGSGANVLTF

len: 12
abundance: .
j_gene: TRBJ1-1
d_gene: .
v_gene: TRBV6-5
CDR3nt: TGTGCCAGCAGGACCGTGAACACTGAAGCTTTCTTT
CDR3aa: CASRTVNTEAFF

len: 14
abundance: .
j_gene: TRBJ1-3
d_gene: .
v_gene: TRBV5-4
CDR3nt: TGTGCCAGCAGCGCCGGGAGCTCTGGAAACACCATATATTTT
CDR3aa: CASSAGSSGNTIYF

len: 15
abundance: .
j_gene: TRBJ1-4
d_gene: TRBD1
v_gene: TRBV7-3
CDR3nt: TGTGCCAGCAGCTTGACAGGGGGCGCTTATGAAAAACTGTTTTTT
CDR3aa: CASSLTGGAYEKLFF

len: 14
abundance: once
j_gene: TRBJ1-2
d_gene: TRBD1
v_gene: TRBV19
CDR3nt: TGTGCCAGTAGCCCGACAGGGGGCAACTATGGCTACACCTTC
CDR3aa: CASSPTGGNYGYTF

len: 15
abundance: .
j_gene: TRBJ2-5
d_gene: .
v_gene: TRBV6-1
CDR3nt: TGTGCCAGCAGTGAAGGGTTTAGTATGGGAGAGACCCAGTACTTC
CDR3aa: CASSEGFSMGETQYF

len: 14
abundance: .
j_gene: TRBJ2-7
d_gene: TRBD2
v_gene: TRBV9
CDR3nt: TGTGCCAGCAACGAGGGACTAGCGGGGAGCGAGCAGTACTTC
CDR3aa: CASNEGLAGSEQYF

len: 14
abundance: .
j_gene: TRBJ2-5
d_gene: TRBD1
v_gene: TRBV6-2/TRBV6-3
CDR3nt: TGTGCCAGCAGTCCCTCGACAGGGTGGGAGACCCAGTACTTC
CDR3aa: CASSPSTGWETQYF